A single sample is the source of the 25 T cell receptor beta chains below, sequenced in a study of cytomegalovirus exposure and HLA in healthy donors. The PCR made use of 60 Vbeta and 13 Jbeta primers. Some clones are missing from TCRdb's copy, which holds only in-frame ones; the method was immunoSEQ multiplex PCR. Recorded here are roughly 60,000 clones; the top ten clones represent about 2.1%. The sample comprised PBMCs. The receptors were gathered from a woman in her late teens or twenties in good health and CMV-seronegative.

The chain is built from TRBV27 and TRBJ1-1; D ambiguous. Germline V CDR1 and CDR2: MNHEY, SMNVEV (reference sequence). V shed 5 bases and J shed 4 bases, with 11 bases lying between them. This CDR3 is 13 amino acids long. The CDR3 DNA follows: TGTGCCAGCAGTCCAAGGAGGGCCACTGAAGCTTTCTTT. Translation gives CASSPRRATEAFF.

The V gene is TRBV2, the J gene TRBJ2-3, with TRBD2 matching 13 bases. Germline loops: CDR1 SNHLY, CDR2 FYNNEI. The CDR3 length is 17 residues. The V gene end was trimmed by 7 bases and the J gene end by 8 bases; junction bases not matched to a gene: 15. The CDR3 nucleotides read TGTGCCAGCACGGAACTAGCGGGGGGGCCGGGGATGCGTACGCAGTATTTT. As protein: CASTELAGGPGMRTQYF. The full variable domain, with the rest looked up from reference TRBV2 and TRBJ2-3, is EPEVTQTPSHQVTQMGQEVILRCVPISNHLYFYWYRQILGQKVEFLVSFYNNEISEKSEIFDDQFSVERPDGSNFTLKIRSTKLEDSAMYFCASTELAGGPGMRTQYFGPGTRLTVL.

V and J are TRBV19 and TRBJ2-7, with 9 bases fitting TRBD2. CDR1 and CDR2 (germline): LNHDA, SQIVND (reference sequence). CDR3 size: 14 residues. V gave up 5 bases and J gave up 2 bases; unmatched junction bases: 4. The CDR3 nucleotides read TGTGCCAGTAGTGCCCAGCGGGAGGCCTACGAGCAGTACTTC. Protein: CASSAQREAYEQYF. The full variable domain, with the rest looked up from reference TRBV19 and TRBJ2-7, is DGGITQSPKYLFRKEGQNVTLSCEQNLNHDAMYWYRQDPGQGLRLIYYSQIVNDFQKGDIAEGYSVSREKKESFPLTVTSAQKNPTAFYLCASSAQREAYEQYFGPGTRLTVT.

Regarding this clone: Other DNA sequences in the same sample also yield this CDR3. The V gene is TRBV4-1, the J gene TRBJ1-6; 9 nucleotides line up with TRBD1. The germline gives CDR1 MGHRA, CDR2 YSYEKL. This CDR3 is 20 amino acids long. V lost 1 base to trimming and J lost 0 bases; unmatched junction nucleotides: 10. The CDR3 DNA reads TGCGCCAGCAGCCAAGCCGTCCCTGTGGGACAGGGCTCCTATAATTCACCCCTCCACTTT. It encodes CASSQAVPVGQGSYNSPLHF.

The CDR3 loop is CASSVLRLAGVQETQYF. In DNA form, the CDR3 reads TGTGCCAGCAGCGTACTTCGGCTAGCGGGAGTCCAAGAGACCCAGTACTTC. This chain joins TRBV9 and TRBJ2-5, with 10 bases identical to TRBD2. The V gene's germline CDR1 is SGDLS and CDR2 YYNGEE. The trim removed 1 base at V and 1 base at J, leaving 7 bases unmatched. The CDR3 has 17 residues.

CDR3 DNA sequence: TGTGCCAGCAGCAAGGGGGACAGCGTCTACGAGCAGTACTTC. Its protein is CASSKGDSVYEQYF. The V gene is TRBV9, the J gene TRBJ2-7, with 7 positions matching TRBD1. Looked up from germline, CDR1 is SGDLS and CDR2 is YYNGEE. With V trimmed by 4 bases and J by 3 bases, 7 bases remained unmatched. The CDR3 has 14 residues.

The rearrangement links TRBV7-2 to TRBJ2-1; D remains ambiguous. The length of the CDR3 is 15 residues. The ends were cut back, 0 bases at V and 3 bases at J, with 9 bases in the middle. Germline V gene data show CDR1 as SGHTA and CDR2 as FQGNSA. The CDR3, as DNA: TGTGCCAGCAGCTTAGCAGCGCACGGCTACAATGAGCAGTTCTTC. Amino acids: CASSLAAHGYNEQFF.

The CDR3 region is CASSLGAPGELFF. CDR3 nucleotides: TGTGCCAGCAGCTTAGGCGCGCCCGGGGAGCTGTTTTTT. The V and J genes are TRBV13 and TRBJ2-2; D gene uncertain. Trimming stripped 0 bases from V and 6 bases from J, with 5 bases between. The germline CDR1 and CDR2 sequences are PRHDT and FYEKMQ (reference sequence). This CDR3 has 13 residues.

In DNA, the CDR3 is TGCGCCAGCAGCCCTACACTCAGGGAAAACACTGAAGCTTTCTTT. Translating it yields CASSPTLRENTEAFF. The V call is TRBV5-1, the J call TRBJ1-1; tentative D call: TRBD1 (5 bases). CDR1 and CDR2 (germline): SGHRS, YFSETQ. The CDR3 is 15 residues long. Trimming stripped 4 bases from V and 2 bases from J, with 15 bases between.

The chain employs TRBV11-3 and TRBJ2-1, with TRBD2 matching over 8 bases. Germline CDR1 SGHNT, CDR2 YENEEA. With V trimmed by 4 bases and J by 13 bases, 15 bases remained unmatched. This CDR3 is built from 15 residues. CDR3 sequence (DNA): TGTGCCAGCAGCTCACGAAACGCGGGGGGACGGTTTCAGTTCTTC. Its translation: CASSSRNAGGRFQFF.

This chain joins TRBV11-3 and TRBJ2-2; D is unclear. The CDR3 length is 13 residues. V dropped 4 bases and J dropped 7 bases, with 10 bases sitting between them. CDR1 and CDR2 (germline): SGHNT, YENEEA. The CDR3: CASSSSLLGELFF. DNA of the CDR3: TGTGCCAGCAGCTCTTCCCTCCTCGGGGAGCTGTTTTTT.

This rearrangement joins TRBV5-1 to TRBJ2-7; TRBD1 matches at 9 bases. CDR3 length equals 16 residues. V trimming: 0 bases; J trimming: 5 bases; junction bases outside the gene matches: 9. Germline CDR1 is SGHRS and CDR2 is YFSETQ. The CDR3 spells CASSLAGTGILNEQYF. The CDR3 DNA reads TGCGCCAGCAGCTTGGCTGGGACAGGGATATTAAACGAGCAGTACTTC.

This chain links TRBV5-1 with TRBJ2-5; 10 nucleotides match TRBD2. The V and J ends lost 0 bases and 5 bases, in that order; junction bases with no gene match: 7. In germline, CDR1 is SGHRS, CDR2 YFSETQ. The CDR3 consists of 16 residues. As DNA, the CDR3 is TGCGCCAGCAGCTTGGGAAGCGGGGGGGCCGTCGAGACCCAGTACTTC. Translated: CASSLGSGGAVETQYF.

V and J are TRBV6-1 and TRBJ2-5, with D maybe TRBD1 (6 bases). This CDR3 spans 19 amino acids. The V and J ends lost 2 bases and 2 bases respectively, with 24 bases between them. Germline lookup yields CDR1 MNHNS and CDR2 SASEGT. CDR3 sequence: CASSEIPGAAIGLQETQYF. The CDR3 DNA follows: TGTGCCAGCAGTGAAATCCCAGGGGCCGCCATAGGTCTACAAGAGACCCAGTACTTC.

The chain joins TRBV4-2 to TRBJ1-2; D remains ambiguous. There are 14 residues in the CDR3. Germline V lookup: CDR1 LGHNA, CDR2 YNFKEQ. V lost 0 bases, J lost 5 bases, and 10 bases lay in between. CDR3 in amino acids: CASSQEIVGYGYTF. The CDR3 region has the DNA TGTGCCAGCAGCCAAGAGATAGTCGGGTATGGCTACACCTTC.

The rearrangement links TRBV5-1 to TRBJ2-7, with D possibly matching TRBD1 (5 bases). Trimming stripped 2 bases from V and 0 bases from J, with 9 bases between. The germline V gene encodes CDR1 SGHRS and CDR2 YFSETQ. This CDR3 is built from 14 residues. The CDR3 DNA reads as TGCGCCAGCAGCTTCCAAGGGGCCTCCTACGAGCAGTACTTC. Amino acid sequence: CASSFQGASYEQYF.

The chain has TRBV6-1 and TRBJ1-6; D is unclear. CDR1 is MNHNS, CDR2 SASEGT, per germline. The CDR3 is made up of 15 amino acids. V lost 3 bases and J 9 bases, leaving 15 bases between the germline ends. The CDR3 is CASSDLADISSPLHF. The CDR3, as DNA: TGTGCCAGCAGTGATCTTGCAGACATATCTTCACCCCTCCACTTT.

This chain uses TRBV12-5 with TRBJ2-7; perhaps TRBD2 as D (7 bases). Germline V lookup: CDR1 LGHNT, CDR2 FRNRAP. There are 15 residues in the CDR3. V was shortened by 0 bases and J by 5 bases, with 14 bases between the two germline ends. The DNA for the CDR3 is TGTGCTAGTGGTTTGGTAGTACGGGGGGCCCACGAGCAGTACTTC. This gives the protein CASGLVVRGAHEQYF.

This rearrangement joins TRBV6-1 to TRBJ2-3, with a weak D call TRBD2 (5 bases). The CDR3 is 15 residues long. V gave up 4 bases and J gave up 0 bases, with 11 bases separating them. Germline CDR1 and CDR2: MNHNS and SASEGT. The CDR3: CASSALALSTDTQYF. CDR3 in DNA: TGTGCCAGCAGTGCCCTAGCATTGAGCACAGATACGCAGTATTTT.

This rearrangement joins TRBV7-8 to TRBJ1-1; a weak D match, TRBD1 (5 bases). Germline V lookup: CDR1 SGHVS, CDR2 FQNEAQ. V was clipped by 1 base and J by 6 bases, with 15 bases between them. This CDR3 spans 15 amino acids. This CDR3 reads CASSLELGRGAEAFF. The CDR3 DNA reads TGTGCCAGCAGCTTAGAATTAGGTCGGGGGGCTGAAGCTTTCTTT.

As for this clone: Other DNA sequences from this sample encode an identical CDR3 as well. The rearrangement links TRBV30 to TRBJ1-6, with 10 bases identical to TRBD1. CDR1 GTSNPN and CDR2 SVGIG come from the germline V gene (reference sequence). The ends lost 4 bases at V and 8 bases at J; junction bases unmatched: 8. The CDR3 consists of 15 residues. The DNA of the CDR3 is TGTGCCTGGACGGGGAAGGACAGGGGGGATTCACCCCTCCACTTT. Translated, it gives CAWTGKDRGDSPLHF.

The V gene is TRBV6-1, the J gene TRBJ2-5; 11 bases are shared with TRBD2. Looked up from germline, CDR1 is MNHNS and CDR2 is SASEGT. V gave up 7 bases and J gave up 5 bases; unmatched junction bases: 6. The CDR3 covers 14 residues. In nucleotides, the CDR3 is TGTGCCAGCACTGTAGCGGGAGGGGGGGAGACCCAGTACTTC. Protein sequence: CASTVAGGGETQYF.

The chain uses TRBV7-9 and TRBJ1-1, with D uncertain. Germline CDR1 reads SEHNR; CDR2 reads FQNEAQ (reference sequence). Trimming removed 5 bases at V and 0 bases at J, with 7 bases between. This CDR3 contains 13 residues. In nucleotides, the CDR3 is TGTGCCAGCAGCATTAGATTGAACACTGAAGCTTTCTTT. Its translation: CASSIRLNTEAFF.

The chain joins TRBV5-1 to TRBJ2-1; 7 nucleotides agree with TRBD2. The CDR3 runs 16 residues. Looked up from germline, CDR1 is SGHRS and CDR2 is YFSETQ. Losses at the gene ends were 1 base for V and 7 bases for J; bases not matched to a gene: 11. DNA for the CDR3: TGCGCCAGCAGCTTGATCTGGGGGGGAGGCGTAAATGAGCAGTTCTTC. This translates into CASSLIWGGGVNEQFF. Combining the CDR3 with reference TRBV5-1 and TRBJ2-1 gives the whole variable domain KAGVTQTPRYLIKTRGQQVTLSCSPISGHRSVSWYQQTPGQGLQFLFEYFSETQRNKGNFPGRFSGRQFSNSRSEMNVSTLELGDSALYLCASSLIWGGGVNEQFFGPGTRLTVL.

The V and J genes are TRBV29-1 and TRBJ2-6, with a possible D match to TRBD2 (6 bases). V lost 6 bases, J lost 4 bases, and 19 bases lay in between. The CDR3 runs 16 residues. Germline loops: CDR1 SQVTM, CDR2 ANQGSEA. The CDR3 coding sequence is TGCAGCGTCCTGGGACGCGGGGTGGGGGGGGCCAACGTCCTGACTTTC. Protein product: CSVLGRGVGGANVLTF.